Sequencing of this T cell receptor (beta chain) was carried out in a study of blood T cells in healthy people across ages (dated by TCRdb to the mid-2010s). With regard to the full study: In model experiments, template switching captured about one uniquely barcoded TCR beta cDNA molecule for every two T cells. Two additional independent replicas of 1 million unique cDNA reads from the same blood draw were analyzed for two donors (one aged 18 to 30 and one aged 80 or older). Using deep sequencing normalized with unique cDNA molecular identifiers, the study measured how TCR beta repertoire diversity changes with age. Four age groups were formed from the donors: young (average about 15 years), middle-aged (approximately 39), aged (about 62) and long-lived (less than 85). To avoid experimental bias, donors of different ages were spread randomly across the sequencing lanes. What the authors observed across the whole study: As age increased, observed TCR beta diversity per million T cells dropped in a roughly linear way, and a significant reduction was already evident by age about 40. Because the CMV infection status of the donors was unknown, age-related changes in expanded clonotypes may potentially have been confounded. There was a strong correlation between observed TCR beta diversity and the percentage of naive T cells measured by flow cytometry. Because profiling used bulk unsorted PBMCs, naive and antigen-experienced compartments could not be compared conclusively. Total diversity estimates from one million sequenced T cells were considered lower bounds and underestimates. The long-lived group showed more naive CD4+ T cells, fewer expanded clones and increased TCR diversity than the aged group, suggesting age selection.

Trimming at the junction amounts to 1 base on V and 7 bases on J, and the germline ends lie 5 bases apart. The CDR3 holds 12 amino acids from the cysteine to the phenylalanine. The entry retains the CDR3 DNA only, 36 bases that are in frame from base 1. At least ten counts were recorded for this clonotype. Its antigen is still unknown. No base-level quality is on record; no much larger clone is a single base apart. The donors were under 40 Caucasian individuals from Russia, aged roughly 6 to 100 years, who were systemically healthy. Each donor gave 8 to 10 milliliters of peripheral blood, drawn into EDTA-treated Vacutainer tubes. Ficoll-Paque density-gradient centrifugation was used to isolate PBMCs, with at least 7 million obtained per sample. Total RNA was extracted from PBMCs with Trizol reagent, with at least 5.5 micrograms obtained per sample. For every donor, flow cytometry on a PBMC aliquot measured the percentage of naive CD45RAhigh/CD27high T cells.

The library was obtained by 5' RACE. For sequencing, an Illumina HiSeq 2500 was employed. A second 7 to 11 cycle PCR used a sample-barcoded 5' primer and a J-beta primer mix. A unique molecular identifier was introduced onto each TCR beta cDNA molecule by a template-switch 5' adaptor carrying 12 random nucleotides. Each sample yielded at least 2.5 million CDR3-containing paired-end reads. First-strand cDNA was synthesized from all RNA with the Mint cDNA synthesis kit, primed by a TRBC-specific oligonucleotide. All cDNA was treated with uracil-DNA glycosylase and then went through a first 18-cycle PCR with the universal primers M1SS and BC2_uni_R. Under the source paper's analysis protocol: Each sample was normalized by randomly selecting 1 million high-quality reads, each carrying a distinct molecular identifier. Instead of being binned into consensus sequences, reads that shared molecular identifiers were thrown out. MiTCR, with a Q25 quality threshold and the strictest error-elimination algorithm, was used for CDR3 identification, clonotype clustering and error correction. A nonparametric unseen species model using Euler transformation provided a lower-bound estimate of total TCR beta diversity. Through fastp at Q25 and MiXCR, TCRdb rebuilt clones from the public reads, retaining in-frame beta chains. Every distinct CDR3 protein forms one entry, paired with its most common genes and DNA. The V and J calls follow TCRdb's processing rather than the paper's. In all, the sample holds hundreds of thousands of distinct CDR3 sequences, and under 25% of those were seen once. 3.5% to 4% of the sample comes from the top ten.

Sequenced material: blood. This receptor was identified in a man in his 70s in good health. Recombination linked TRBV12-3 or TRBV12-4 to TRBJ2-1, with the D gene too uncertain to name. This receptor carries the CDR3 CASSLGINEQFF. The DNA reads as follows: TGTGCCAGCAGTTTAGGTATTAATGAGCAGTTCTTC.